This TCR beta chain was recorded in a study of vaccination effects on CD4 cells after COVID-19. This CDR3 region has 16 residues. The V end lost 0 bases, the J end lost 5 bases, and 16 bases lay between the germline ends. Germline values: CDR1 LGHNA, CDR2 YNFKEQ. Before sequencing, viral peptide pools were used by the ViraFEST assay to expand antigen-specific CD4+ T cells. Following culture for 9 to 11 days, CD4+ T cells were isolated. Subjects were given two BNT162b2 or mRNA-1273 vaccine doses. This clone was counted a few times. Its specificity is unknown. Libraries were prepared by immunoSEQ multiplex PCR; TCRdb keeps only in-frame clonotypes and omits some of them. Of 20,000 to 30,000 clones in the sample, 69% were seen once.

The chain carries TRBV4-2 and TRBJ2-5, with D perhaps assigned TRBD1 or TRBD2 (6 bases each). This receptor was identified in a human donor who received a COVID-19 vaccine. Sequenced here: CD4+ T cells from PBMCs cultured with SARS-CoV-2 spike peptides, sampled after COVID-19 vaccination. The CDR3 is CASSQDTGAVRETQYF. CDR3 in DNA: TGTGCCAGCAGCCAAGATACGGGGGCTGTTCGGGAGACCCAGTACTTC.